These 6 T cell receptor beta chains originate from one sample sequenced in a study of T cell responses to AZD1222 COVID-19 vaccine. The protocol was immunoSEQ multiplex PCR, while the TCRdb copy is restricted to in-frame clones and leaves out a portion. The table includes over 130,000 clones, around nine tenths detected once. Here the sequenced sample was peripheral blood, taken 28 days after the second AZD1222 dose. These receptors were obtained from an adult who received the AZD1222 COVID-19 vaccine.

This clone occurred once. For the CDR3, the DNA is TGTGCCTGGAGTGTCGGCAGGGTTGATTCACCCCTCCACTTT. It translates to CAWSVGRVDSPLHF. The chain links TRBV30 to TRBJ1-6, with D perhaps matching TRBD1 (5 bases). CDR3 length equals 14 residues. Trimming cost V 0 bases and J 8 bases, with 11 bases left between them. CDR1 is GTSNPN, CDR2 SVGIG, per germline (reference sequence).

The rearrangement joins TRBV7-2 to TRBJ1-3; no clear D gene. The CDR3 spans 17 residues. V shed 1 base and J shed 4 bases, with 17 bases lying between them. The germline CDR1 and CDR2 sequences are SGHTA and FQGNSA. The CDR3 region is CASSLGFGRGSGNTIYF. DNA of the CDR3: TGTGCCAGCAGCTTAGGTTTTGGTCGAGGCAGCGGAAACACCATATATTTT.

V is TRBV14 and J is TRBJ1-5, with D possibly TRBD1 on 5 matching bases. The V gene's germline CDR1 is SGHDN and CDR2 FVKESK. The CDR3 is 12 residues long. V was clipped by 4 bases and J by 11 bases, with 12 bases between them. The CDR3 region is CASSLGTGTQHF. The CDR3 region has the DNA TGTGCCAGCAGCCTTGGGACGGGGACCCAGCATTTT.

The V and J genes are TRBV27 and TRBJ1-1; no clear D. The V end lost 5 bases, the J end lost 1 base, and 5 bases lay between the germline ends. This CDR3 has 12 amino acids. CDR1 and CDR2 (germline): MNHEY, SMNVEV (reference sequence). The CDR3 here is CASSTQNTEAFF. The CDR3, as DNA: TGTGCCAGCAGTACACAGAACACTGAAGCTTTCTTT.

V is TRBV5-6 and J is TRBJ2-1; D is perhaps TRBD1 (5 bases). Germline V lookup: CDR1 SGHDT, CDR2 YYEEEE. V was cut by 0 bases and J by 8 bases, with 24 bases left in between. The CDR3 has 18 amino acids. CDR3 residues: CASSLAAWFAGSRDEQFF. The CDR3 nucleotides read TGTGCCAGCAGCTTGGCCGCTTGGTTTGCAGGGTCTCGTGATGAGCAGTTCTTC.

The chain couples TRBV28 to TRBJ2-4; D might be TRBD2 (7 bases). The CDR3 has 13 residues. The germline V and J ends were trimmed by 4 bases and 6 bases, with 10 bases remaining between them. Germline CDR1 is MDHEN and CDR2 is SYDVKM. The CDR3 nucleotides read TGTGCCAGCAGTTCGGGGGGCTTAAACATTCAGTACTTC. This encodes CASSSGGLNIQYF.